The clone carrying this T cell receptor beta chain was counted at least ten times. The sample originates from a study of blood T cell repertoires in COVID-19. Looking at the study overall: Acute and convalescent COVID-19 samples came from the United States, Italy and Spain.

Germline-derived CDR1 and CDR2 are SQVTM and ANQGSEA. After removal of 2 bases from V and 5 bases from J, the junction contained 0 bases not matched to a gene. The CDR3 totals 13 residues. The participants were between roughly 18 and 100 years old and came from under 25 US areas. Assignments of participants to cohorts depended upon their own reported clinical history. TCRdb keeps only in-frame clones here, not all; method: immunoSEQ multiplex PCR. Among some 200,000 clones listed, approximately 83% were seen once. This TCR came from a woman aged 40 to 50 with acute COVID-19. The chain links TRBV29-1 to TRBJ2-2; 9 bases match TRBD2. Specimen: PBMCs or T cells enriched from blood (not recorded which). The CDR3 nucleotides read TGCAGCGTTGAACTAGCGGGAACCGGGGAGCTGTTTTTT. It translates to CSVELAGTGELFF.